This T cell receptor (beta chain) emerged from a study of beta chain features in type 1 diabetes. Overall study results and limits: Although PCR might favor shorter templates, it would do so equally in patients and controls.

Expressed TCRB transcripts were sequenced because the isolated RNA had all been reverse transcribed beforehand. Roughly 3.6 million reads was the average for naive, central memory and regulatory T cell samples. Profiling relied on immunoSEQ multiplex PCR, and the TCRdb table lists in-frame clones only, not all of them. The table lists 200,000 to 250,000 clones, more than 65% of them singletons, with roughly 0.048% in the top ten. With V trimmed by 0 bases and J by 1 base, 11 bases remained unmatched. This CDR3 comprises 19 residues. Germline V gene sequence: CDR1 LGHNA, CDR2 YSLEER. This clone was observed once. Its antigen is currently unknown.

This clonotype was sampled from a man aged 25-45 years in good health. Sequences were obtained from naive CD4+ T cells from blood. This rearrangement joins TRBV4-3 to TRBJ2-1, with TRBD2 matching over 8 bases. CDR3 amino acids: CASSQDRDSGTASYNEQFF. CDR3 in DNA: TGCGCCAGCAGCCAAGATCGAGATAGCGGGACCGCTTCCTACAATGAGCAGTTCTTC.